Listed here are 26 T cell receptor beta chains from one sample, sequenced in a study of Ad26.COV2.S vaccination and SARS-CoV-2 variants. The sample's treatment: around 19 received Ad26.COV2.S at low or high dose, single or two shots; 5 received placebo; per-sample allocation not given. Collection of the samples took place on day 63 after the first injection of vaccine or placebo. Sequenced by immunoSEQ multiplex PCR; TCRdb stores in-frame clones only, minus some. The profile shows about 350,000 clones, 80% to 90% of them singletons. This specimen consisted of peripheral blood, obtained in a trial of Ad26.COV2.S vaccine versus placebo. Receptors originate from a person between 18 and 59 years old who received the Ad26.COV2.S COVID-19 vaccine or a placebo.

The chain carries TRBV4-3 and TRBJ1-1, with TRBD1 matching 12 bases. J was trimmed by 5 bases and V by 0 bases; bases with no gene match: 7. Per germline, CDR1 LGHNA and CDR2 YSLEER. CDR3 length: 17 residues. CDR3 protein: CASSQDWDRGRYTEAFF. The DNA for the CDR3 is TGCGCCAGCAGCCAAGACTGGGACAGGGGGCGGTATACTGAAGCTTTCTTT.

This clone occurred once. The rearrangement links TRBV24-1 to TRBJ2-3; D gene ambiguous. Trimming removed 9 bases from V and 1 base from J, with 10 bases in between. Germline assignment: CDR1 KGHDR and CDR2 SFDVKD. This CDR3 is built from 13 residues. The CDR3 sequence is CATAQAGTDTQYF. The CDR3 DNA reads as TGTGCCACCGCCCAGGCCGGCACAGATACGCAGTATTTT.

This clone was seen just once. Distinct nucleotide sequences in the sample also encode this CDR3. The rearrangement links TRBV6-5 to TRBJ1-5; unclear D gene. CDR1 and CDR2 (germline): MNHEY, SVGAGI. This CDR3 has 11 amino acids. The V gene lost 6 bases and the J gene lost 6 bases, with 6 bases spanning the gap. CDR3 protein: CASSQGQPQHF. The CDR3 DNA reads TGTGCCAGCAGCCAAGGTCAGCCCCAGCATTTT.

The chain carries TRBV5-5 and TRBJ2-2; a possible D gene is TRBD1 (7 bases). The CDR3 is 15 residues long. CDR1 and CDR2 from the germline V gene are SGHKS and YYEKEE (reference sequence). Trimming pared 1 base from V and 6 bases from J, leaving 13 bases between. CDR3 coding DNA: TGTGCCAGCAGCTTGATCAGGGGGGATTCCGGGGAGCTGTTTTTT. Its protein is CASSLIRGDSGELFF.

V gene TRBV30 combines with J gene TRBJ2-1; D possibly uses TRBD1 or TRBD2 (5 bases each). Trimming stripped 1 base from V and 4 bases from J, with 11 bases between. Germline V gene sequence: CDR1 GTSNPN, CDR2 SVGIG (reference sequence). The CDR3 runs 14 residues. The CDR3 DNA follows: TGTGCCTGGAGTGGGGGACGGATTTACAATGAGCAGTTCTTC. It is translated as CAWSGGRIYNEQFF. Looking up the rest from reference TRBV30 and TRBJ2-1 gives the full variable domain: SQTIHQWPATLVQPVGSPLSLECTVEGTSNPNLYWYRQAAGRGLQLLFYSVGIGQISSEVPQNLSASRPQDRQFILSSKKLLLSDSGFYLCAWSGGRIYNEQFFGPGTRLTVL.

The rearrangement links TRBV24-1 to TRBJ2-2; no definite D call. V lost 3 bases and J 5 bases, leaving 3 bases between the germline ends. Germline V gives CDR1 KGHDR, CDR2 SFDVKD. The CDR3 runs to 12 residues. In DNA, the CDR3 is TGTGCCACCAGTGATCGAACCGGGGAGCTGTTTTTT. Amino acids: CATSDRTGELFF.

J is TRBJ2-5 and V is TRBV29-1; D is undetermined. V was pared by 6 bases and J by 1 base, with 12 bases between. Germline assignment: CDR1 SQVTM and CDR2 ANQGSEA. The CDR3 is 13 amino acids. DNA for the CDR3: TGCAGCGTCGCGGAGCGATTCCAAGAGACCCAGTACTTC. It yields the protein CSVAERFQETQYF.

J is TRBJ1-3 and V is TRBV6-5; 9 nucleotides agree with TRBD1. With 5 bases clipped from V and 4 bases from J, the junction kept 3 bases outside the gene matches. CDR3 length: 14 amino acids. Germline CDR1 reads MNHEY; CDR2 reads SVGAGI. The CDR3 DNA follows: TGTGCCAGCAGTAGACAGGGGGTGGGAAACACCATATATTTT. It specifies CASSRQGVGNTIYF.

The chain carries TRBV18 and TRBJ2-1; 9 bases match TRBD2. The V segment lost 3 bases and the J segment 4 bases; nucleotides outside the gene matches: 4. The CDR3 length is 15 residues. Germline loops: CDR1 KGHSH, CDR2 LQKENI. CDR3 in DNA: TGTGCCAGCTCACCTGGACTAGCGCATTACAATGAGCAGTTCTTC. Translation: CASSPGLAHYNEQFF. The variable domain in full, completed from reference TRBV18 and TRBJ2-1, reads NAGVMQNPRHLVRRRGQEARLRCSPMKGHSHVYWYRQLPEEGLKFMVYLQKENIIDESGMPKERFSAEFPKEGPSILRIQQVVRGDSAAYFCASSPGLAHYNEQFFGPGTRLTVL.

This clone has just a few counts. This sample includes further DNA sequences coding for the same CDR3. The chain couples TRBV5-1 to TRBJ2-3; no firm D call. V lost 0 bases and J 3 bases, leaving 11 bases between the germline ends. This CDR3 has 15 amino acids. Germline V CDR1 and CDR2: SGHRS, YFSETQ. The chain's CDR3 is CASSLGGAPTDTQYF. CDR3 DNA: TGCGCCAGCAGCTTGGGAGGAGCCCCAACAGATACGCAGTATTTT.

V is TRBV27 and J is TRBJ2-7; TRBD1 or TRBD2 may be the D gene (5 bases each). This CDR3 is built from 14 residues. Germline values: CDR1 MNHEY, CDR2 SMNVEV (reference sequence). Trimming stripped 5 bases from V and 2 bases from J, with 13 bases between. CDR3 residues: CASSSRDGPYEQYF. CDR3 coding DNA: TGTGCCAGCAGTAGCCGGGACGGACCCTACGAGCAGTACTTC.

The CDR3 nucleotides are TGTGCCAGCAGTTTGGGACAGGGGTGGAATTCACCCCTCCACTTT. It specifies CASSLGQGWNSPLHF. The chain combines TRBV28 with TRBJ1-6; 10 nucleotides agree with TRBD1. Unmatched junction bases numbered 3, after V lost 3 bases and J lost 7 bases. The CDR3 runs 15 residues. Looked up from germline, CDR1 is MDHEN and CDR2 is SYDVKM.

This clone has a single count. The genes are TRBV10-1 and TRBJ2-7, with 8 bases that match TRBD2. The CDR3 has 15 residues. Per the germline V gene, CDR1 is WNHNN and CDR2 is SYGVQD (reference sequence). V gave up 2 bases and J gave up 7 bases; unmatched junction bases: 10. The CDR3 protein is CASSEHPAGVGEQYF. The DNA for the CDR3 is TGCGCCAGCAGTGAGCATCCAGCGGGAGTGGGGGAGCAGTACTTC.

The chain joins TRBV7-9 to TRBJ2-3; the match to TRBD2 covers 8 bases. The germline gives CDR1 SEHNR, CDR2 FQNEAQ (reference sequence). The V gene end was trimmed by 5 bases and the J gene end by 5 bases; junction bases not matched to a gene: 9. The CDR3 is 15 residues long. The DNA of the CDR3 is TGTGCCAGCAGCCCTAGAGCGGGGGCTGGAGATACGCAGTATTTT. Amino acids: CASSPRAGAGDTQYF.

The V call is TRBV5-1, the J call TRBJ2-2, with TRBD2 matching over 11 bases. Germline CDR1 SGHRS, CDR2 YFSETQ. This CDR3 comprises 16 residues. V gave up 4 bases and J gave up 3 bases; unmatched junction bases: 5. CDR3 coding DNA: TGCGCCAGCAGCACAGGGACTAGCGGCTACACCGGGGAGCTGTTTTTT. Amino acids: CASSTGTSGYTGELFF.

As to this clone: It is likely a read error, because the conserved phenylalanine at the end of the CDR3 is missing. No DNA is shown, since the ends of the CDR3 on it are uncertain; the CDR3 is the one TCRdb lists. The chain carries TRBV19 and TRBJ2-3; the table's D call, TRBD2, was not checked against the DNA. The CDR3 totals 12 residues, both ends included. Germline CDR1 is LNHDA and CDR2 is SQIVND (reference sequence). The CDR3 region is CASSTGGISLRL.

The V call is TRBV27, the J call TRBJ2-5, with 7 bases lining up with TRBD2. Germline V gene lookup returns CDR1 MNHEY and CDR2 SMNVEV (reference sequence). V dropped 5 bases and J dropped 7; count of bases not matched to a gene: 7. This CDR3 has 13 residues. The CDR3 loop is CASSRDYHGTQYF. The CDR3 DNA follows: TGTGCCAGCAGTCGGGACTACCACGGGACCCAGTACTTC.

The chain couples TRBV30 to TRBJ1-1; 9 positions agree with TRBD1. The CDR3 contains 13 residues. V was clipped by 5 bases and J by 1 base; unmatched bases: 2. Germline-derived CDR1 and CDR2 are GTSNPN and SVGIG (reference sequence). The CDR3 loop is CAWPGQGNTEAFF. CDR3 nucleotide sequence: TGTGCCTGGCCGGGACAGGGGAACACTGAAGCTTTCTTT.

This chain links TRBV15 with TRBJ2-3; 8 positions match TRBD1. This CDR3 contains 18 residues. V trimming: 0 bases; J trimming: 1 base; junction bases outside the gene matches: 9. Germline values: CDR1 LNHNV, CDR2 YYDKDF (reference sequence). The CDR3 reads CATSRDGQGGWGTDTQYF. CDR3 nucleotide sequence: TGTGCCACCAGCAGAGATGGACAGGGTGGTTGGGGCACAGATACGCAGTATTTT. The full variable domain, completed using reference TRBV15 and TRBJ2-3, is DAMVIQNPRYQVTQFGKPVTLSCSQTLNHNVMYWYQQKSSQAPKLLFHYYDKDFNNEADTPDNFQSRRPNTSFCFLDIRSPGLGDTAMYLCATSRDGQGGWGTDTQYFGPGTRLTVL.

The V call is TRBV19, the J call TRBJ1-1; no clear D. This CDR3 region has 13 residues. V lost 6 bases and J 1 base, leaving 9 bases between the germline ends. Germline V gene lookup returns CDR1 LNHDA and CDR2 SQIVND (reference sequence). The CDR3 nucleotides are TGTGCCAGTAGCTCTCAAAAGAACACTGAAGCTTTCTTT. Residues: CASSSQKNTEAFF.

The chain has TRBV5-1 and TRBJ2-5; no clear D gene. Trimming pared 4 bases from V and 7 bases from J, leaving 14 bases between. The CDR3 is 13 amino acids. CDR1 is SGHRS, CDR2 YFSETQ, per germline. DNA of the CDR3: TGCGCCAGCAGCCCCCGGAGAGTCGGGACCCAGTACTTC. This sequence encodes CASSPRRVGTQYF.

The CDR3 DNA follows: TGTGCCAGCAGTTACGAGCGGGGCTCCTACGAGCAGTACTTC. Protein sequence: CASSYERGSYEQYF. The chain joins TRBV6-2 or TRBV6-3 to TRBJ2-7; 7 nucleotides line up with TRBD2. The ends lost 2 bases at V and 0 bases at J; junction bases unmatched: 1. CDR1 and CDR2 (germline): MNHEY, SVGEGT. The CDR3 totals 14 residues.

The rearrangement links TRBV11-3 to TRBJ2-1, with 10 bases that match TRBD2. The length of the CDR3 is 16 residues. Looked up from germline, CDR1 is SGHNT and CDR2 is YENEEA. After removal of 1 base from V and 9 bases from J, the junction contained 9 bases not matched to a gene. The CDR3 is CASSLVGGTSAAEQFF. CDR3 nucleotide sequence: TGTGCCAGCAGCTTAGTCGGCGGGACTAGCGCTGCTGAGCAGTTCTTC.

The chain joins TRBV6-5 to TRBJ2-3; 9 positions agree with TRBD2. CDR3 length equals 15 residues. Trimming at V came to 5 bases and at J to 5 bases, leaving 8 bases not matched to a gene. Germline CDR1 reads MNHEY; CDR2 reads SVGAGI. For the CDR3, the DNA is TGTGCCAGCAGTAGCCGGGAGCGGGGGGTAGATACGCAGTATTTT. As protein: CASSSRERGVDTQYF.

The V and J genes are TRBV15 and TRBJ1-1, with 10 positions matching TRBD1. Germline V lookup: CDR1 LNHNV, CDR2 YYDKDF (reference sequence). Trimming removed 4 bases from V and 11 bases from J; junction bases left unmatched: 10. The CDR3 has 14 residues. The CDR3: CATSTPRQGAGAFF. CDR3 bases: TGTGCCACCAGCACGCCCCGACAGGGGGCCGGGGCTTTCTTT. The full variable domain, rest sourced from reference TRBV15 and TRBJ1-1, is DAMVIQNPRYQVTQFGKPVTLSCSQTLNHNVMYWYQQKSSQAPKLLFHYYDKDFNNEADTPDNFQSRRPNTSFCFLDIRSPGLGDTAMYLCATSTPRQGAGAFFGQGTRLTVV.

This CDR3 reads CASSGIAGVSETQYF. CDR3 nucleotides: TGTGCCAGCAGCGGGATAGCGGGAGTCTCAGAGACCCAGTACTTC. The genes are TRBV2 and TRBJ2-5; TRBD2 matches 9 bases. Trimming cost V 6 bases and J 4 bases; bases outside gene matches: 9. CDR3 length: 15 amino acids. CDR1 is SNHLY, CDR2 FYNNEI, per germline.